This is a list of T cell receptor beta chains from one sample in a study of blood T cells in healthy people across ages. TCRdb processed the 5' RACE reads anew with MiXCR; each CDR3 protein has one entry. This table has fewer than 1.5 million distinct CDR3 sequences, around 42% appearing once. The sequencing input was blood. The receptors were gathered from a woman aged 18 to 35 in good health. Each CDR3 is given with its conserved first and last residue. A D gene is named only where the DNA matches it firmly. Rows give clone size only sometimes, using once, few, many, or a class for an expanded clone.

>TRBJ2-7|TRBV25-1|-|few
TGTGCCAGCAGTGAAGGCTGGAACCCAACCTCCTACGAGCAGTACTTC
CASSEGWNPTSYEQYF
>TRBJ2-3|TRBV4-2|-|few
TGTGCCAGCAGCCTTCCGTCCAGCACAGATACGCAGTATTTT
CASSLPSSTDTQYF
>TRBJ1-1|TRBV7-9|TRBD1|-
TGTGCCAGCAGCTGGGACAGCGAAGCTTTCTTT
CASSWDSEAFF
>TRBJ2-5|TRBV20-1|-|few
TGCAGTGCTAGCTCAGGGTTCCCAGGGACCCAGTACTTC
CSASSGFPGTQYF
>TRBJ2-3|TRBV28|TRBD1|-
TGTGCCGGCTCGACAGGGACAGATACGCAGTATTTT
CAGSTGTDTQYF
>TRBJ1-2|TRBV12-3/TRBV12-4|-|-
TGTGCCAGCAGTTTTATAGCAGGGATAGACTATGGCTACACCTTC
CASSFIAGIDYGYTF
>TRBJ2-1|TRBV11-2|-|-
TGTGCCAGCAGCTTAGTTACTGCACCGAGCTCCTACAATGAGCAGTTCTTC
CASSLVTAPSSYNEQFF
>TRBJ1-3|TRBV7-2|-|-
TGTGCCAGCAGCGCCACCCCGTTCGGTGGGACTGGAAACACCATATATTTT
CASSATPFGGTGNTIYF
>TRBJ2-5|TRBV18|-|-
TGTGCCAGCTCACCGCGGCACCCCCAAGGGACCCAGTACTTC
CASSPRHPQGTQYF
>TRBJ2-7|TRBV29-1|-|many
TGCAGGGCCGGGACCTGGGGCTCCTACGAGCAGTACTTC
CRAGTWGSYEQYF
>TRBJ2-7|TRBV3-1|TRBD2|-
TGTGCCAGCAGCCCCGGGAGGGCTCAAGGCTACGAGCAGTACTTC
CASSPGRAQGYEQYF
>TRBJ2-1|TRBV3-1|TRBD2|few
TGTGCCAGCAGCCGGACTAGCGGTCCCCTAGGCAATGAGCAGTTCTTC
CASSRTSGPLGNEQFF
>TRBJ2-1|TRBV4-1|TRBD2|few
TGCGCCAGCAGCCAAGAGAAAACCGGACTAGCGGGAGCCAATGAGCAGTTCTTC
CASSQEKTGLAGANEQFF
>TRBJ2-3|TRBV10-3|TRBD1|few
TGTGCCATCAGTGGGCCCCCGGAACAGGGGCAGACATTCACAGATACGCAGTATTTT
CAISGPPEQGQTFTDTQYF
>TRBJ2-7|TRBV25-1|TRBD1|-
TGTGCCAGCAGTGAAGCCGGGACAGCCGCTTTCAGATACGAGCAGTACTTC
CASSEAGTAAFRYEQYF
>TRBJ2-5|TRBV20-1|-|few
TGCAGTGCTAGGCCGTCGGGGGCAAAAGAGACCCAGTACTTC
CSARPSGAKETQYF
>TRBJ2-5|TRBV12-3/TRBV12-4|-|few
TGTGCCAGCAGCCCCGATCCGGGACTGGCGGGGGCCCAAGAGACCCAGTACTTC
CASSPDPGLAGAQETQYF
>TRBJ2-7|TRBV28|-|-
TGTGCCAGCAGTTTAGGCAGACCTTCCTACAATGAGCAGTACTTC
CASSLGRPSYNEQYF
>TRBJ1-2|TRBV12-3/TRBV12-4|-|-
TGTGCCAGCAGTTTAAAAAGGGTTATCTATGGCTACACCTTC
CASSLKRVIYGYTF
>TRBJ1-1|TRBV28|TRBD1|-
TGTGCCAGCAGGACAGGGGGCGGTGAAGCTTTCTTT
CASRTGGGEAFF
>TRBJ2-5|TRBV29-1|TRBD1|few
TGCAGCGTTGAGCCCGAAAGGGGGCGCGGGGAGACCCAGTACTTC
CSVEPERGRGETQYF
>TRBJ1-2|TRBV9|-|few
TGTGCCAGCAGCGTAGGGGAATTCTATGGCTACACCTTC
CASSVGEFYGYTF
>TRBJ2-1|TRBV20-1|TRBD2|-
TGCAGCTGGGACGTTCTAGCGGGGGAAGATGAGCAGTTCTTC
CSWDVLAGEDEQFF
>TRBJ2-7|TRBV5-1|TRBD2|-
TGCGCCAGCAGCTCAAGATCCGGGACTAGCGGGAGGGCCGTCCACGAGCAGTACTTC
CASSSRSGTSGRAVHEQYF
>TRBJ2-1|TRBV29-1|-|few
TGCAGCGTTGATAAGCGAGGAGCCCCCAATGAGCAGTTCTTC
CSVDKRGAPNEQFF
>TRBJ1-6|TRBV7-2|TRBD1|-
TGTGCCAGCAGCGAGAGACAGGGGGCAAACCCTAATTCACCCCTCCACTTT
CASSERQGANPNSPLHF
>TRBJ2-1|TRBV20-1|-|many
TGCAGTGCTGGGGGGCCCCCCAACAATGAGCAGTTCTTC
CSAGGPPNNEQFF
>TRBJ1-5|TRBV12-5|TRBD1|-
TGTGCTAGTGGTTTGTACGGGACAGGGGGCCACCAGCCCCAGCATTTT
CASGLYGTGGHQPQHF
>TRBJ1-5|TRBV20-1|-|-
TGCAGTGCTAGTACGGACCCCGGGAATCAGCCCCAGCATTTT
CSASTDPGNQPQHF